This T cell receptor (beta chain) was observed in a study of blood T cells in healthy people across ages (dated by TCRdb to 2014 to 2015). Regarding the study in general: In model experiments, roughly one uniquely barcoded TCR beta cDNA molecule per two T cells was captured by template switching. Using deep sequencing normalized with unique cDNA molecular identifiers, the study measured how TCR beta repertoire diversity changes with age. The donors were split into four age groups: young (average around 17 years), middle-aged (roughly 39), aged (over 55) and long-lived (roughly 88). To avoid experimental bias, donors of different ages were spread randomly across the sequencing lanes. For two donors (one aged 18 to 29 and one aged 80 or older), the study analyzed two additional independent replicas of 1 million unique cDNA reads from the same blood draw. What the study reported, not specific to this receptor: A strong correlation was found between observed TCR beta diversity and the percentage of naive T cells measured by flow cytometry. Conclusive comparison of naive and antigen-experienced compartments was prevented by the profiling of bulk unsorted PBMCs. Estimates of total diversity based on one million sequenced T cells were regarded as lower bounds and as underestimates. Because donor CMV infection status was unknown, age-related changes in expanded clonotypes were potentially confounded. As age increased, observed TCR beta diversity per million T cells dropped in a roughly linear way, and a significant reduction was already evident by age 40. The long-lived group showed more naive CD4+ T cells, fewer expanded clones and increased TCR diversity than the aged group, suggesting age selection.

Libraries came from 5' RACE. TCRdb lists the instrument as Illumina HiSeq 2500. A second roughly 6 to 12 cycle PCR used a sample-barcoded 5' primer and a J-beta primer mix. A template-switch 5' adaptor carrying 12 random nucleotides introduced a unique molecular identifier onto each TCR beta cDNA molecule. Each sample yielded at least 3 million CDR3-containing paired-end reads. First-strand cDNA synthesis was performed from all RNA using the Mint cDNA synthesis kit, with priming by a TRBC-specific oligonucleotide. Following uracil-DNA glycosylase treatment, a first 18-cycle PCR with universal primers M1SS and BC2_uni_R was performed on all cDNA. As for the authors' bioinformatics: Each sample was normalized by randomly selecting 1 million high-quality reads, each carrying a distinct molecular identifier. Instead of being binned into consensus sequences, reads with shared molecular identifiers were discarded. CDR3 identification, clonotype clustering and error correction used MiTCR with a Q25 quality threshold and the strictest error-elimination algorithm. A nonparametric unseen species model using Euler transformation provided a lower-bound estimate of total TCR beta diversity. The raw public reads went through TCRdb reprocessing: fastp at Q25, MiXCR clone calling, in-frame beta chains kept. Identical CDR3 proteins give one entry, which carries the most common genes and DNA. TCRdb, rather than the study authors, made the V and J calls. Within this sample are about 1.7 million distinct CDR3 sequences, with roughly 28% of them counted one time only. The ten largest clones take up about 7.7% of the sample.

Donors were under 40 systemically healthy Caucasian individuals from Russia aged roughly 6 to 95 years. Around 9.8 milliliters of peripheral blood were collected from each donor into EDTA-treated Vacutainer tubes. Ficoll-Paque density-gradient centrifugation was used to isolate PBMCs, with at least 6.5 million per sample. Total RNA was extracted from PBMCs with Trizol reagent, with at least 6 micrograms obtained per sample. The percentages of naive CD45RAhigh/CD27high T cells were determined by flow cytometry on a PBMC aliquot from every donor. The germline V gene provides CDR1 SGDLS and CDR2 YYNGEE. The trim is 3 bases for V and 8 bases for J, with a gap of 12 bases between the germline ends. The CDR3, cysteine through phenylalanine, is 14 amino acids long. CDR3 DNA only is kept here, 42 bases in frame from base 1. This clonotype showed up just once. Its antigen specificity is not known. Nothing much larger sits one base from this clone, and base qualities are not available. A read on its own is weak evidence.

The receptor comes from a woman aged 30 to 39 in good health. This sequence uses TRBV9 and TRBJ2-6; D gene: possibly TRBD2, on 5 matching bases. The sequenced sample consisted of blood. The sequenced DNA: TGTGCCAGCAGCGAAACCCACGGGACCAACGTCCTGACTTTC. It encodes CASSETHGTNVLTF.